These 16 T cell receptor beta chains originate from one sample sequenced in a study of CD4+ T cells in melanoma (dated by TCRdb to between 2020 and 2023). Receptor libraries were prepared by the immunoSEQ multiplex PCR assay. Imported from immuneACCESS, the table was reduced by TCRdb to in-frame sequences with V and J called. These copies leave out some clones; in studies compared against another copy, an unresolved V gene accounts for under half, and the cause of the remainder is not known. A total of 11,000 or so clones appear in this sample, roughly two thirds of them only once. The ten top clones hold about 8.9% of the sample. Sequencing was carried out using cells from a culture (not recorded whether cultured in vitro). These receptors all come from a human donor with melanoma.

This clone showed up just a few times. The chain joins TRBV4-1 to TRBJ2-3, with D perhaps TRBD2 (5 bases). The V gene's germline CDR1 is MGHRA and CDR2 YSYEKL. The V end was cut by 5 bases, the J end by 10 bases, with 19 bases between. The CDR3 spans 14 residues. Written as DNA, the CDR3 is TGCGCCAGCAGCAAAACACTGGACCTCGGGGCGCAGTATTTT. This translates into CASSKTLDLGAQYF.

DNA for the CDR3: TGTGCCAGCGGGGGGGAGGGTAGCGGTCACAATGAGCAGTTCTTC. Protein product: CASGGEGSGHNEQFF. This chain links TRBV28 with TRBJ2-1; TRBD2 agrees at 7 bases. The CDR3 is 15 amino acids. Germline V CDR1 and CDR2: MDHEN, SYDVKM. Trimming at V came to 8 bases and at J to 5 bases, leaving 12 bases not matched to a gene.

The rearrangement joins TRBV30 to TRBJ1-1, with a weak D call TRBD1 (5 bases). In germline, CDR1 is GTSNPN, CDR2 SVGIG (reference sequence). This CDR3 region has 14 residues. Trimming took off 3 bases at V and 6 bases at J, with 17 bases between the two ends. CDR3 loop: CAWSTGTSVAEAFF. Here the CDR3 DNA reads TGTGCCTGGAGCACCGGGACCAGCGTTGCTGAAGCTTTCTTT.

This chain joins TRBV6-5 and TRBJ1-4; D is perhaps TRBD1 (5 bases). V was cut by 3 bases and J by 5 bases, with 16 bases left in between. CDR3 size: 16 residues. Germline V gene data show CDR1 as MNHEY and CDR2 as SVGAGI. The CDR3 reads CASSYFRGAENEKLFF. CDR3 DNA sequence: TGTGCCAGCAGTTATTTCCGTGGGGCAGAAAATGAAAAACTGTTTTTT.

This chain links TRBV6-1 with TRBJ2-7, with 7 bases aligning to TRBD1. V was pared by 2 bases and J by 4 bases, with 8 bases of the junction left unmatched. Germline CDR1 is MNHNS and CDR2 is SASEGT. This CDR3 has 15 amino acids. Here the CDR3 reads CASSESGTATYEQYF. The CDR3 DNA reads TGTGCCAGCAGTGAATCTGGGACAGCTACATACGAGCAGTACTTC.

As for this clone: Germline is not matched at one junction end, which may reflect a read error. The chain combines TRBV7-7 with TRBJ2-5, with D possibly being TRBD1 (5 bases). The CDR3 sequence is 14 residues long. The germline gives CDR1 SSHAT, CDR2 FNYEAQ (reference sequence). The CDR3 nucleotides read TGTGCTAGCAGCCCCCACCCAAGGGGAGAGACCCAGTACTTC. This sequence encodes CASSPHPRGETQYF.

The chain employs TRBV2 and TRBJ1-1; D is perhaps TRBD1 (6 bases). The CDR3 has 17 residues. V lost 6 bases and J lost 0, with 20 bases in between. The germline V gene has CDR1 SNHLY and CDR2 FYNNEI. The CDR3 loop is CASRATGAFSLNTEAFF. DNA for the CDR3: TGTGCCAGCAGAGCGACAGGAGCCTTTTCCTTGAACACTGAAGCTTTCTTT. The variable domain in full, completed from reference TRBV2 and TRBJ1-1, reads EPEVTQTPSHQVTQMGQEVILRCVPISNHLYFYWYRQILGQKVEFLVSFYNNEISEKSEIFDDQFSVERPDGSNFTLKIRSTKLEDSAMYFCASRATGAFSLNTEAFFGQGTRLTVV.

CDR3 region: CASSLAAQGTPLHF. In nucleotides, the CDR3 is TGTGCCAGCAGCTTAGCCGCACAGGGCACACCCCTCCACTTT. The chain carries TRBV7-9 and TRBJ1-6; weak D call: TRBD1 (6 bases). Looked up from germline, CDR1 is SEHNR and CDR2 is FQNEAQ (reference sequence). Trimming stripped 0 bases from V and 11 bases from J, with 11 bases between. This CDR3 has 14 amino acids. Using reference TRBV7-9 and TRBJ1-6 for the parts outside the CDR3, the full variable domain is DTGVSQNPRHKITKRGQNVTFRCDPISEHNRLYWYRQTLGQGPEFLTYFQNEAQLEKSRLLSDRFSAERPKGSFSTLEIQRTEQGDSAMYLCASSLAAQGTPLHFGNGTRLTVT.

The CDR3 loop is CASSLEEDREAFF. As DNA, the CDR3 is TGCGCCAGCAGCTTGGAAGAGGACAGAGAAGCTTTCTTT. The rearrangement joins TRBV5-1 to TRBJ1-1; D is perhaps TRBD1 (6 bases). Per germline, CDR1 SGHRS and CDR2 YFSETQ. This CDR3 has 13 residues. V lost 0 bases and J 8 bases, leaving 11 bases between the germline ends. Using reference TRBV5-1 and TRBJ1-1 for the parts outside the CDR3, the full variable domain is KAGVTQTPRYLIKTRGQQVTLSCSPISGHRSVSWYQQTPGQGLQFLFEYFSETQRNKGNFPGRFSGRQFSNSRSEMNVSTLELGDSALYLCASSLEEDREAFFGQGTRLTVV.

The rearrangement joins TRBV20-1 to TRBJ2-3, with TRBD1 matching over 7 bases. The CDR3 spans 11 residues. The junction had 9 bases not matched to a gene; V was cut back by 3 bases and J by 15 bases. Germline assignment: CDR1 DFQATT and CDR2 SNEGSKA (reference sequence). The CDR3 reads CSASFTTGRYF. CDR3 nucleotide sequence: TGCAGTGCTAGCTTCACGACAGGGCGTTATTTT.

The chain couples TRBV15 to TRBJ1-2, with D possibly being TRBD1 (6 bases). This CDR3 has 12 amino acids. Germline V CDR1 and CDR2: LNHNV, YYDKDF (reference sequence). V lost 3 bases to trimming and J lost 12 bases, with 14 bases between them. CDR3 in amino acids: CATSRPGQKNTF. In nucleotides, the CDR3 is TGTGCCACCAGCAGGCCAGGACAGAAGAACACCTTC.

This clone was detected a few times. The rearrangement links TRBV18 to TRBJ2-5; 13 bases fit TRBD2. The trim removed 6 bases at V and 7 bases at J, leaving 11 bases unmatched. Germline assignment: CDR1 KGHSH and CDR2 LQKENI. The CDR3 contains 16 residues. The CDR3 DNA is TGTGCCAGCTCCCCGACTAGCGGGGGGCTACAATCGACCCAGTACTTC. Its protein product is CASSPTSGGLQSTQYF. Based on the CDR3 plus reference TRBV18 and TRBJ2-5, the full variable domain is NAGVMQNPRHLVRRRGQEARLRCSPMKGHSHVYWYRQLPEEGLKFMVYLQKENIIDESGMPKERFSAEFPKEGPSILRIQQVVRGDSAAYFCASSPTSGGLQSTQYFGPGTRLLVL.

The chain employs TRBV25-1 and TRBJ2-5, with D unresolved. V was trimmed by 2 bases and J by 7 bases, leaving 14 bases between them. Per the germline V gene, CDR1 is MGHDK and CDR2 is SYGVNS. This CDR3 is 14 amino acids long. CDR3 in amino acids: CASSEPLALGTQYF. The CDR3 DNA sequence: TGTGCCAGCAGTGAACCCTTAGCCTTGGGGACCCAGTACTTC.

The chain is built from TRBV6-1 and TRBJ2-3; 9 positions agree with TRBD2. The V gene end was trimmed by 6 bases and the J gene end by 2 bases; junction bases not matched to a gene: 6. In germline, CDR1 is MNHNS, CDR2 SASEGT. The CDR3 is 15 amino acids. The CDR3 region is CASRVSGGPTDTQYF. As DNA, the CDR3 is TGTGCCAGCAGGGTTAGCGGGGGCCCCACAGATACGCAGTATTTT.

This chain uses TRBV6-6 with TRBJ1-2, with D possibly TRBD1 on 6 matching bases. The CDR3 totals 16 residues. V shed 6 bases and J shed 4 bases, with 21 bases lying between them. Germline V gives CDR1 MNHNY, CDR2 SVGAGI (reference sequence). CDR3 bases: TGTGCCAGCAGAGGGACATCTTGGCGAGACGGCTATGGCTACACCTTC. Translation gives CASRGTSWRDGYGYTF.

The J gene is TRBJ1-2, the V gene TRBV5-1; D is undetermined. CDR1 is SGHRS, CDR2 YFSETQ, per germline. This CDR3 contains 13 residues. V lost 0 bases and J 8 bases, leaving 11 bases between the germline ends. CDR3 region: CASSLGSGEGYTF. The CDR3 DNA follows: TGCGCCAGCAGCTTGGGGTCCGGCGAGGGCTACACCTTC.